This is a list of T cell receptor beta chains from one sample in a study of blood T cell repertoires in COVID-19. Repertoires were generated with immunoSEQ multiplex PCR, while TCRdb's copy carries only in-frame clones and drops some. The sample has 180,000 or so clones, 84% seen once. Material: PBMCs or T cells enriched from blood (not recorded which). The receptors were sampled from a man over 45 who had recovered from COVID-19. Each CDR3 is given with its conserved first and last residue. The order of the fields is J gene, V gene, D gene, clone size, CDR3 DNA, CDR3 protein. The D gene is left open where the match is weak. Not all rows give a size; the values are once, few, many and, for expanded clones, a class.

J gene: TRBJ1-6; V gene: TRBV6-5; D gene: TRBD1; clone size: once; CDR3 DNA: TGTGCCAGCAGGCGGGACAGGGGCTATAATTCACCCCTCCACTTT; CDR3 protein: CASRRDRGYNSPLHF
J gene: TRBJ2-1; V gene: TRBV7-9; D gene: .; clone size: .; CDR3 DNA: TGTGCCAGCAGCTTAGCAAGCGTACCTGGCGAGCAGTTCTTC; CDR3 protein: CASSLASVPGEQFF
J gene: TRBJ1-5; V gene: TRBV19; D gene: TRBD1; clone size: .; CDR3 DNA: TGTGCCAGTAGTCGGGGGGACAGGCAGCCCCAGCATTTT; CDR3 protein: CASSRGDRQPQHF
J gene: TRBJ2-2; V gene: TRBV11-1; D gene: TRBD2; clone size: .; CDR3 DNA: TGTGCCAGCGAGCGGGGGGGAGTGAACACCGGGGAGCTGTTTTTT; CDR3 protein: CASERGGVNTGELFF
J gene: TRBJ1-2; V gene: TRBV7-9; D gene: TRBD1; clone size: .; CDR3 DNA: TGTGCCAGCAGCCGCGCCCCGGGACAGGGGTACTATGGCTACACCTTC; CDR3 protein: CASSRAPGQGYYGYTF
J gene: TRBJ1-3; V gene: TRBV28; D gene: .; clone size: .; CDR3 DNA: TGTGCCAGCAGGTGGGGAGCAGTCTCTGGAAACACCATATATTTT; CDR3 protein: CASRWGAVSGNTIYF
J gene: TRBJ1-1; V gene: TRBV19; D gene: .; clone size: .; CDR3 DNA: TGTGCCGCGGGGCGACTCCGTGGAGAAGCTTTCTTT; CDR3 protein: CAAGRLRGEAFF
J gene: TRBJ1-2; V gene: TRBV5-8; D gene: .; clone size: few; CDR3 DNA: TGTGCCAGCAACACCCGGACAGCATCACCGGGAGGCTACACCTTC; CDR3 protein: CASNTRTASPGGYTF
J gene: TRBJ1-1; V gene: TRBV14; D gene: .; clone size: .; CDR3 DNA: TGTGCCAGCAGCCCATCCACATGGGGGGACACTGAAGCTTTCTTT; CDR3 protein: CASSPSTWGDTEAFF
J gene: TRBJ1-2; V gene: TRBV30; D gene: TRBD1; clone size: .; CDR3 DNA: TGTGCCTGGAGTCTTGACAGGGATGGCTACACCTTC; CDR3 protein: CAWSLDRDGYTF
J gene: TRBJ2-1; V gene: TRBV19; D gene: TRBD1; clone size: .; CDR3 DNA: TGTGCCAGTAGACTCCGGGACAGTAACAATGAGCAGTTCTTC; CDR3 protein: CASRLRDSNNEQFF
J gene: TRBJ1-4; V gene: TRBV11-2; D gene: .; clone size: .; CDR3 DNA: TGTGCCAGCAGCTTATTCCCAGGGGCAACTAATGAAAAACTGTTTTTT; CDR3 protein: CASSLFPGATNEKLFF
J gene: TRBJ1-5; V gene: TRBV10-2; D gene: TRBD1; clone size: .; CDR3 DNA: TGCGCCAGCAGCATCGGGACAGCAAATCAGCCCCAGCATTTT; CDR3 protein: CASSIGTANQPQHF
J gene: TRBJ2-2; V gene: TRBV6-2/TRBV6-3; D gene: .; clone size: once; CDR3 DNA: TGTGCCAGCAGTTACCAGGGGACGGGAACCGGGGAGCTGTTTTTT; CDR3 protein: CASSYQGTGTGELFF
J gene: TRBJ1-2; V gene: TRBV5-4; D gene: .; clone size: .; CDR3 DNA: TGTGCCAGCAGCTTACCTGGGGGCAATTCGGGCTACACCTTC; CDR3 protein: CASSLPGGNSGYTF
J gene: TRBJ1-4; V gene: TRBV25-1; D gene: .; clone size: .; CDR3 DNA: TGTGCCAGCAGTGAATTAGAACGGTTTAATGAAAAACTGTTTTTT; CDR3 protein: CASSELERFNEKLFF
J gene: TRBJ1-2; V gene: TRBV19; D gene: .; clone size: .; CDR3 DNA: TGTGCCAGTAGTACGTCAGGGGATGGTGAAGACTATGGCTACACCTTC; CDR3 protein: CASSTSGDGEDYGYTF
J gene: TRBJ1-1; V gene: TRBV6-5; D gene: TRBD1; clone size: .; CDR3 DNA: TGTGCCAGCAGAGGAGACAGGGGGTTGAACACTGAAGCTTTCTTT; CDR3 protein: CASRGDRGLNTEAFF
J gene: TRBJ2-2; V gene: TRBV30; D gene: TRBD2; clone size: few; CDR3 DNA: TGTGCCTGGTCTGATATAGCGGGGCTGAACACCGGGGAGCTGTTTTTT; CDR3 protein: CAWSDIAGLNTGELFF
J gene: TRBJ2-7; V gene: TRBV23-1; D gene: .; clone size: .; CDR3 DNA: TGCGCCAGCAGTCAACCTTCGAGTTGCGAGCAGTACTTC; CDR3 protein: CASSQPSSCEQYF
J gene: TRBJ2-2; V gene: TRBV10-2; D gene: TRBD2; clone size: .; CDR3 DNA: TGCGCCAGCAGTGAGACTAGCGGGGTGGGCACCGGGGAGCTGTTTTTT; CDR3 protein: CASSETSGVGTGELFF
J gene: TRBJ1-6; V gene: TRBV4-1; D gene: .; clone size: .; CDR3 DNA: TGCGCCAGCAGCCAAGTGGGCGGGGACTCACCCCTCCACTTT; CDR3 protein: CASSQVGGDSPLHF
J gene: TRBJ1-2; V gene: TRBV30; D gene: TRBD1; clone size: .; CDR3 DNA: TGTGCCTGGAGTTTCGACAGGGTCTATGGCTACACCTTC; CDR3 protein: CAWSFDRVYGYTF
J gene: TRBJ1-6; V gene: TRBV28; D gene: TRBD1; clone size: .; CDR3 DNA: TGTGCCAGCAGTTCCCCCACGACAGGGCGGAATTCACCCCTCCACTTT; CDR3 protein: CASSSPTTGRNSPLHF
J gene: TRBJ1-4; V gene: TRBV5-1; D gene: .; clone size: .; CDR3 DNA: TGCGCCAGCAGCTTGGAGGACAGAAGTAATGAAAAACTGTTTTTT; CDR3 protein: CASSLEDRSNEKLFF
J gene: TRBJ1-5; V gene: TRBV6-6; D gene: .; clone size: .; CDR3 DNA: TGTGCCAGCAAAACTTGGGACATCTCCAATCAGCCCCAGCATTTT; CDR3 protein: CASKTWDISNQPQHF
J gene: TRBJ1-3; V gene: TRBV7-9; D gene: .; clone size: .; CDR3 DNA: TGTGCCAGCAGCTTAGAAGTGTCGGGTATCTCTGGAAACACCATATATTTT; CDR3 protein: CASSLEVSGISGNTIYF
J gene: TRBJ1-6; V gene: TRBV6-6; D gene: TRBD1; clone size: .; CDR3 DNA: TGTGCCAGCAGTCCGCGGACAGGGGCCTCACCCCTCCACTTT; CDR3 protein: CASSPRTGASPLHF
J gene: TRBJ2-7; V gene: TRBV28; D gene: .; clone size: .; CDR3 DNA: TGTGCCAGCACCCCGCGTTCGGGCAGGGCGTACGAGCAGTACTTC; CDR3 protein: CASTPRSGRAYEQYF
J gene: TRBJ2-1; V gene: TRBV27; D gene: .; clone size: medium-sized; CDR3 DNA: TGTGCCAGCAGTGTGACAGTTGAGGCTGAGCAGTTCTTC; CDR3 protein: CASSVTVEAEQFF
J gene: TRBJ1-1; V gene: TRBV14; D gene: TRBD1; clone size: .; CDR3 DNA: TGTGCCAGCAGCCGAGGACAGGGGTGGGTGAACACTGAAGCTTTCTTT; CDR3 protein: CASSRGQGWVNTEAFF
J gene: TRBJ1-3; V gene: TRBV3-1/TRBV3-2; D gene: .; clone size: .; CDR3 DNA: TGTGCCAGCAGCCCCAGACAGACCTCTGGAAACACCATATATTTT; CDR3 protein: CASSPRQTSGNTIYF
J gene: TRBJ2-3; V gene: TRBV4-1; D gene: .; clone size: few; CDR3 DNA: TGCGCCAGCAGCGACACCGGGAGTTCCACAGATACGCAGTATTTT; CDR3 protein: CASSDTGSSTDTQYF
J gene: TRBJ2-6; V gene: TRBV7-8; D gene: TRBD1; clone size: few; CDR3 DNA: TGTGCCAGCAGCCTCCGAGCTGGCGGACAGGGAGTGTCTGGGGCCAACGTCCTGACTTTC; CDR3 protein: CASSLRAGGQGVSGANVLTF
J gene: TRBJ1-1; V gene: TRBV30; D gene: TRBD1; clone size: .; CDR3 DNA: TGTGCCTGGAGGGACAGGGTATACACTGAAGCTTTCTTT; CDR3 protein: CAWRDRVYTEAFF
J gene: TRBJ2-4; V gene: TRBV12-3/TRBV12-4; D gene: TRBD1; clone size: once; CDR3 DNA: TGTGCCAGCAGGAACAGGGGCGGAATTCAGTACTTC; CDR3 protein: CASRNRGGIQYF
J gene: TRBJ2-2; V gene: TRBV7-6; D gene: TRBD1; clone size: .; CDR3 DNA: TGTGCCAGCAGCCGACAGGGTCCGTTAAACACCGGGGAGCTGTTTTTT; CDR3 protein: CASSRQGPLNTGELFF
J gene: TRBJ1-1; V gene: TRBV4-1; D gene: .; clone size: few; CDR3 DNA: TGCGCCAGCAGCCAAGAGGGACACGAGAACACTGAAGCTTTCTTT; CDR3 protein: CASSQEGHENTEAFF
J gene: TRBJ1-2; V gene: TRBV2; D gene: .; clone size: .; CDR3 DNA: TGTGCCAGCAGTGGACAGCCCGTTAACTATGGCTACACCTTC; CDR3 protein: CASSGQPVNYGYTF
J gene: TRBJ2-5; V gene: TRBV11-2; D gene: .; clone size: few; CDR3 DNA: TGTGCCAGCAGCTTAGTGGGGCTACAGGGCCTCGGGGAGACCCAGTACTTC; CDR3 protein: CASSLVGLQGLGETQYF
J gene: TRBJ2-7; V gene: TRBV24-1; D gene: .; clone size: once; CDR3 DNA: TGTGCCACCAGCCGGGGCTACGAGCAGTACTTC; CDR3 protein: CATSRGYEQYF